A selection of T cell receptor beta chains follows, all from one sample in a study of T cells in Graves' hyperthyroidism and ophthalmopathy. TCRdb called the multiplex PCR reads again in MiXCR, with one record for every CDR3 protein. Of around 540,000 distinct CDR3 sequences in the sample, 40% to 55% were seen once. The sample was peripheral blood or thyroid tissue (not recorded which). The receptors were gathered from a woman younger than 30 with Graves' hyperthyroidism. CDR3s include the opening cysteine and the closing phenylalanine or tryptophan. Each record gives: D gene, V gene, clone size, J gene, CDR3 protein, CDR3 DNA. A D gene is named only where the DNA matches it firmly. Not every row has a clone size; where given, it reads once, few, many or a size class.

D gene: NA; V gene: TRBV10-2; clone size: many; J gene: TRBJ2-7; CDR3 protein: CASSEAAAYEQYF; CDR3 DNA: TGCGCCAGCAGTGAGGCGGCAGCCTACGAGCAGTACTTC
D gene: NA; V gene: TRBV5-1; clone size: NA; J gene: TRBJ1-1; CDR3 protein: CASSLAHLGGTEAFF; CDR3 DNA: TGCGCCAGCAGCTTGGCGCACTTGGGGGGCACTGAAGCTTTCTTT
D gene: NA; V gene: TRBV7-9; clone size: few; J gene: TRBJ1-3; CDR3 protein: CASSLAGRISGNTIYF; CDR3 DNA: TGTGCCAGCAGCTTAGCGGGACGAATTTCTGGAAACACCATATATTTT
D gene: NA; V gene: TRBV5-1; clone size: NA; J gene: TRBJ2-7; CDR3 protein: CASSTVTGSSEQYF; CDR3 DNA: TGCGCCAGCAGCACCGTGACAGGCTCCTCCGAGCAGTACTTC
D gene: NA; V gene: TRBV29-1; clone size: many; J gene: TRBJ1-1; CDR3 protein: CSVEAAGPFTEAFF; CDR3 DNA: TGCAGCGTTGAAGCCGCGGGCCCTTTCACTGAAGCTTTCTTT
D gene: NA; V gene: TRBV10-3; clone size: NA; J gene: TRBJ1-3; CDR3 protein: CAISRLSSGNTIYF; CDR3 DNA: TGTGCCATCAGTCGACTGTCCTCTGGAAACACCATATATTTT
D gene: TRBD1; V gene: TRBV25-1; clone size: NA; J gene: TRBJ1-1; CDR3 protein: CASSATGGQTEAFF; CDR3 DNA: TGTGCCAGCAGTGCTACAGGGGGCCAGACTGAAGCTTTCTTT
D gene: TRBD2; V gene: TRBV2; clone size: NA; J gene: TRBJ2-5; CDR3 protein: CASSYTGAGGPSGETQYF; CDR3 DNA: TGTGCCAGCAGTTACACCGGCGCGGGAGGGCCCTCAGGAGAGACCCAGTACTTC
D gene: TRBD1; V gene: TRBV4-1; clone size: NA; J gene: TRBJ2-2; CDR3 protein: CASSQVGQGGGRRTGELFF; CDR3 DNA: TGCGCCAGCAGCCAAGTGGGACAGGGGGGCGGGAGAAGAACCGGGGAGCTGTTTTTT
D gene: NA; V gene: TRBV7-9; clone size: NA; J gene: TRBJ1-4; CDR3 protein: CASFGGQRNEKLFF; CDR3 DNA: TGTGCCAGCTTTGGCGGGCAGAGAAATGAAAAACTGTTTTTT
D gene: TRBD1; V gene: TRBV14; clone size: many; J gene: TRBJ1-3; CDR3 protein: CASRWTGSGNTIYF; CDR3 DNA: TGTGCCAGCCGATGGACAGGGTCTGGAAACACCATATATTTT
D gene: TRBD1; V gene: TRBV6-5; clone size: NA; J gene: TRBJ1-6; CDR3 protein: CASSLETGGDSPLHF; CDR3 DNA: TGTGCCAGCAGTTTGGAAACAGGGGGCGATTCACCCCTCCACTTT
D gene: NA; V gene: TRBV2; clone size: NA; J gene: TRBJ1-2; CDR3 protein: CASSSTRGGLYTF; CDR3 DNA: TGTGCCAGCAGTAGTACCAGGGGCGGACTCTACACCTTC
D gene: NA; V gene: TRBV19; clone size: NA; J gene: TRBJ1-6; CDR3 protein: CASSPGLPPSPLHF; CDR3 DNA: TGTGCCAGTTCCCCGGGACTTCCACCTTCACCCCTCCACTTT
D gene: NA; V gene: TRBV20-1; clone size: NA; J gene: TRBJ1-4; CDR3 protein: CSAINPVEGEKLFF; CDR3 DNA: TGCAGTGCGATAAACCCGGTCGAGGGTGAAAAACTGTTTTTT
D gene: TRBD2; V gene: TRBV29-1; clone size: few; J gene: TRBJ2-5; CDR3 protein: CSSGGETQYF; CDR3 DNA: TGCAGCTCGGGGGGTGAGACCCAGTACTTC
D gene: TRBD1; V gene: TRBV19; clone size: NA; J gene: TRBJ2-7; CDR3 protein: CASSTSGTGGYEQYF; CDR3 DNA: TGTGCCAGTAGTACCTCCGGGACAGGGGGCTACGAGCAGTACTTC
D gene: TRBD1; V gene: TRBV20-1; clone size: NA; J gene: TRBJ2-7; CDR3 protein: CSARLGSTGSLHEQYF; CDR3 DNA: TGCAGTGCTAGACTAGGATCGACAGGGAGCCTCCACGAGCAGTACTTC
D gene: NA; V gene: TRBV6-5; clone size: few; J gene: TRBJ1-6; CDR3 protein: CASSYGRQGRSPLHF; CDR3 DNA: TGTGCCAGCAGTTACGGTCGGCAGGGCCGTTCACCCCTCCACTTT
D gene: NA; V gene: TRBV2; clone size: NA; J gene: TRBJ1-5; CDR3 protein: CASSMDAYRDQPQHF; CDR3 DNA: TGTGCCAGCAGTATGGACGCTTATCGAGATCAGCCCCAGCATTTT
D gene: NA; V gene: TRBV10-3; clone size: NA; J gene: TRBJ2-2; CDR3 protein: CAVRLPGGELFF; CDR3 DNA: TGTGCTGTAAGGCTCCCCGGCGGGGAGCTGTTTTTT
D gene: TRBD2; V gene: TRBV7-6; clone size: NA; J gene: TRBJ2-7; CDR3 protein: CASSLGASGDSYEQYF; CDR3 DNA: TGTGCCAGCAGCTTAGGGGCTAGCGGGGACTCCTACGAGCAGTACTTC
D gene: NA; V gene: TRBV20-1; clone size: many; J gene: TRBJ1-6; CDR3 protein: CSAPSRAGNSPLHF; CDR3 DNA: TGCAGTGCCCCATCTCGTGCTGGGAATTCACCCCTCCACTTT
D gene: NA; V gene: TRBV20-1; clone size: NA; J gene: TRBJ1-1; CDR3 protein: CSANNQMNTEAFF; CDR3 DNA: TGCAGTGCTAACAACCAAATGAACACTGAAGCTTTCTTT
D gene: TRBD1; V gene: TRBV19; clone size: NA; J gene: TRBJ1-5; CDR3 protein: CASSWDRDSYQPQHF; CDR3 DNA: TGTGCCAGTAGTTGGGACAGGGATAGTTATCAGCCCCAGCATTTT
D gene: NA; V gene: TRBV11-2; clone size: NA; J gene: TRBJ2-2; CDR3 protein: CASTLGGANTGELLF; CDR3 DNA: TGTGCCAGCACCCTAGGGGGAGCGAACACCGGGGAGCTGCTTTTT
D gene: NA; V gene: TRBV7-3; clone size: once; J gene: TRBJ1-6; CDR3 protein: CASSSGGAYNSPLHF; CDR3 DNA: TGTGCCAGCAGCTCGGGGGGGGCATATAATTCACCCCTCCACTTT
D gene: NA; V gene: TRBV19; clone size: NA; J gene: TRBJ2-7; CDR3 protein: CASSPHSKSGYEQYF; CDR3 DNA: TGTGCCAGTAGTCCCCATAGTAAGTCAGGCTACGAGCAGTACTTC
D gene: TRBD2; V gene: TRBV7-2; clone size: NA; J gene: TRBJ2-7; CDR3 protein: CASSTSHSGRAYEQYF; CDR3 DNA: TGTGCCAGCAGCACTAGTCATAGCGGGAGGGCCTACGAGCAGTACTTC
D gene: NA; V gene: TRBV7-6; clone size: few; J gene: TRBJ2-7; CDR3 protein: CASSLEGADTYEQYF; CDR3 DNA: TGTGCCAGCAGCTTAGAAGGGGCGGATACCTACGAGCAGTACTTC
D gene: NA; V gene: TRBV7-9; clone size: many; J gene: TRBJ2-5; CDR3 protein: CASSRTLRQETQYF; CDR3 DNA: TGTGCCAGCAGCCGGACACTCCGCCAAGAGACCCAGTACTTC
D gene: TRBD1; V gene: TRBV9; clone size: few; J gene: TRBJ2-6; CDR3 protein: CASSVEGRGHVSGANVLTF; CDR3 DNA: TGTGCCAGCAGCGTAGAGGGAAGGGGGCATGTCTCTGGGGCCAACGTCCTGACTTTC
D gene: NA; V gene: TRBV19; clone size: NA; J gene: TRBJ1-1; CDR3 protein: CASSEARGGFPEAFF; CDR3 DNA: TGTGCCAGTAGTGAAGCAAGGGGAGGGTTTCCTGAAGCTTTCTTT